One sample yielded the 31 T cell receptor beta chains listed below, sequenced in a study of siplizumab effects on memory and regulatory T cells (dated by TCRdb to the late 2010s). Library creation used the immunoSEQ multiplex PCR assay. TCRdb holds this immuneACCESS table with in-frame rearrangements only. Some clones are missing; in checked studies, unresolved V genes explain under half, and the rest has no known cause. The table for this sample lists roughly 120,000 clones; about 95% of them were counted only once. Jointly, the top ten make up roughly 1.5% of the sample. The sample taken for sequencing was non-Treg CD4+ T cells sorted from blood. The sample's cell subset or site, from its label and the paper: FACS-sorted unstimulated CD4+ non-regulatory T cells. The receptors originated from a human donor in good health.

V is TRBV11-2 and J is TRBJ2-7, with unresolved D. CDR3 length: 12 amino acids. V dropped 3 bases and J dropped 6 bases, with 9 bases sitting between them. Germline assignment: CDR1 SGHAT and CDR2 FQNNGV. The CDR3 region is CASSFPSGEQYF. CDR3 nucleotide sequence: TGTGCCAGCAGCTTCCCCTCGGGCGAGCAGTACTTC.

The chain couples TRBV7-2 to TRBJ2-5; TRBD1 matches at 9 bases. V lost 1 base and J lost 4; bases outside the gene matches: 4. Germline values: CDR1 SGHTA, CDR2 FQGNSA. This CDR3 is 15 amino acids long. The CDR3 spells CASSLGDRDRETQYF. In DNA form, the CDR3 reads TGTGCCAGCAGCTTAGGGGACAGGGATCGAGAGACCCAGTACTTC.

The V call is TRBV11-3, the J call TRBJ2-3; D gene unclear. V lost 1 base and J 1 base, leaving 15 bases between the germline ends. CDR3 size: 17 residues. Germline CDR1 is SGHNT and CDR2 is YENEEA. DNA for the CDR3: TGTGCCAGCAGCTTAGGGGTCCTAGGTGGTGGCACAGATACGCAGTATTTT. Protein product: CASSLGVLGGGTDTQYF.

The gene calls are TRBV5-1 and TRBJ2-7; possible D gene TRBD1, 6 bases. This CDR3 region has 15 residues. The V gene's germline CDR1 is SGHRS and CDR2 YFSETQ. V was trimmed by 4 bases and J by 2 bases, leaving 16 bases between them. The CDR3 spells CASSPPDSVAYEQYF. As DNA, the CDR3 is TGCGCCAGCAGCCCACCGGACAGCGTTGCCTACGAGCAGTACTTC.

This clone was recorded once. The chain recombines TRBV4-2 with TRBJ1-2; D is ambiguous. Germline CDR1 LGHNA, CDR2 YNFKEQ. With 3 bases removed from V and 8 bases from J, the gap between germline ends came to 13 bases. CDR3 length equals 13 residues. The CDR3 is CASSHGRSGGYTF. In DNA, the CDR3 is TGTGCCAGCAGCCATGGCCGGTCGGGAGGCTACACCTTC.

This chain links TRBV5-4 with TRBJ2-6, with 9 bases that match TRBD2. The germline V gene has CDR1 SGHNT and CDR2 YYREEE (reference sequence). The CDR3 is made up of 18 amino acids. V lost 7 bases, J lost 0 bases, and 11 bases stayed unmatched. The CDR3 protein is CASAVTSGVTSGANVLTF. The CDR3 coding sequence is TGTGCCAGCGCTGTGACTAGCGGTGTAACCTCTGGGGCCAACGTCCTGACTTTC.

The chain carries TRBV19 and TRBJ2-2; tentatively, D is TRBD1 (5 bases). Per germline, CDR1 LNHDA and CDR2 SQIVND (reference sequence). This CDR3 contains 15 residues. V was shortened by 5 bases and J by 1 base, with 11 bases between the two germline ends. This chain's CDR3 is CASSFDSWNTGELFF. As DNA, the CDR3 is TGTGCCAGTAGTTTTGACAGTTGGAACACCGGGGAGCTGTTTTTT.

This clone was seen a handful of times. The chain has TRBV4-1 and TRBJ1-2, with D perhaps matching TRBD1 (5 bases). CDR3 size: 16 residues. Germline V lookup: CDR1 MGHRA, CDR2 YSYEKL. V lost 4 bases and J lost 13, with 28 bases in between. CDR3 sequence reads: CASSLQSGTGASFTTF. CDR3 in DNA: TGCGCCAGCAGCCTTCAAAGCGGAACAGGCGCATCCTTCACCACCTTC.

The chain has TRBV7-9 and TRBJ1-2; D ambiguous. The CDR3 length is 12 residues. V shed 4 bases and J shed 9 bases, with 12 bases lying between them. Germline CDR1 is SEHNR and CDR2 is FQNEAQ (reference sequence). The CDR3 reads CASSSGAESYTF. CDR3 nucleotides: TGTGCCAGCAGCTCAGGAGCGGAAAGCTACACCTTC.

The chain couples TRBV10-3 to TRBJ2-5; no clear D. The V end lost 10 bases, the J end lost 5 bases, and 20 bases lay between the germline ends. CDR3 length: 14 residues. The germline CDR1 and CDR2 sequences are ENHRY and SYGVKD. In DNA form, the CDR3 reads TGTGCCACTAACAAAGACCCCCCCGGGGAGACCCAGTACTTC. Residues: CATNKDPPGETQYF.

The count of this clone is one. This chain joins TRBV18 and TRBJ2-5; D is uncertain. CDR3 length: 14 residues. Germline values: CDR1 KGHSH, CDR2 LQKENI. V lost 3 bases, J lost 2 bases, and 10 bases lay in between. The DNA for the CDR3 is TGTGCCAGCTCACCCCCCACCGGGCAAGAGACCCAGTACTTC. Translating gives CASSPPTGQETQYF.

The gene calls are TRBV6-5 and TRBJ2-5; D is ambiguous. The CDR3 loop spans 10 amino acids. V was trimmed by 6 bases and J by 1 base, leaving 0 bases between them. Germline V gives CDR1 MNHEY, CDR2 SVGAGI. The CDR3 nucleotides read TGTGCCAGCAGCCAAGAGACCCAGTACTTC. Residues: CASSQETQYF.

This rearrangement joins TRBV2 to TRBJ2-7; 7 bases match TRBD1. The germline gives CDR1 SNHLY, CDR2 FYNNEI. J was trimmed by 2 bases and V by 6 bases; bases with no gene match: 7. The CDR3 runs 14 residues. For the CDR3, the DNA is TGTGCCAGCAGATTGGACGGACAGGCCTACGAGCAGTACTTC. It yields the protein CASRLDGQAYEQYF.

V usage is TRBV6-5 and J usage is TRBJ1-1; TRBD1 is a possible D gene (6 bases). CDR1 and CDR2 (germline): MNHEY, SVGAGI. The CDR3 runs 15 residues. The germline V and J ends were trimmed by 7 bases and 5 bases, with 20 bases remaining between them. In DNA, the CDR3 is TGTGCCAGCATCCGACAGGCGATCGCGGGAACTGAAGCTTTCTTT. This encodes CASIRQAIAGTEAFF.

The V and J genes are TRBV19 and TRBJ1-2, with 9 nucleotides matching TRBD1. The CDR3 length is 15 residues. The germline V gene encodes CDR1 LNHDA and CDR2 SQIVND (reference sequence). Trimming took 1 base from V and 8 from J; bases not matched to a gene: 8. CDR3 bases: TGTGCCAGTAGTATAGTTTGGACAGGGGAGGACGGCTACACCTTC. Amino acid sequence: CASSIVWTGEDGYTF.

The V call is TRBV7-6, the J call TRBJ1-1; 9 bases are shared with TRBD1. V was pared by 3 bases and J by 1 base, with 9 bases of the junction left unmatched. The CDR3 length is 17 residues. Looked up from germline, CDR1 is SGHVS and CDR2 is FNYEAQ. CDR3 loop: CASSFRGQGSTNTEAFF. The CDR3 DNA reads as TGTGCCAGCAGCTTCCGAGGACAGGGGTCAACGAACACTGAAGCTTTCTTT. The entire variable domain, with the rest obtained from reference TRBV7-6 and TRBJ1-1, is as follows: GAGVSQSPRYKVTKRGQDVALRCDPISGHVSLYWYRQALGQGPEFLTYFNYEAQQDKSGLPNDRFSAERPEGSISTLTIQRTEQRDSAMYRCASSFRGQGSTNTEAFFGQGTRLTVV.

J is TRBJ2-6 and V is TRBV19; 11 positions match TRBD1. CDR3 length equals 19 residues. Germline V gene lookup returns CDR1 LNHDA and CDR2 SQIVND (reference sequence). The J segment lost 0 bases and the V segment lost 3 bases, leaving 7 bases of the junction unmatched. As DNA, the CDR3 is TGTGCCAGTAGTATGATAGGACAGGGGGCGGGCTCTGGGGCCAACGTCCTGACTTTC. Encoded protein: CASSMIGQGAGSGANVLTF. Using reference TRBV19 and TRBJ2-6 for the parts outside the CDR3, the full variable domain is DGGITQSPKYLFRKEGQNVTLSCEQNLNHDAMYWYRQDPGQGLRLIYYSQIVNDFQKGDIAEGYSVSREKKESFPLTVTSAQKNPTAFYLCASSMIGQGAGSGANVLTFGAGSRLTVL.

The chain joins TRBV18 to TRBJ1-1; 7 bases align to TRBD1. Germline-derived CDR1 and CDR2 are KGHSH and LQKENI. After removal of 5 bases from V and 5 bases from J, the junction contained 14 bases not matched to a gene. The CDR3 extends over 16 amino acids. CDR3 sequence reads: CASSLIGGGLGTEAFF. CDR3 bases: TGTGCCAGCTCATTGATAGGGGGCGGGCTCGGGACTGAAGCTTTCTTT.

The V call is TRBV4-2, the J call TRBJ2-5; 14 bases match TRBD2. V was pared by 3 bases and J by 5 bases, with 8 bases of the junction left unmatched. CDR3 length: 17 amino acids. Germline CDR1 is LGHNA and CDR2 is YNFKEQ. The CDR3 sequence: CASSHRPGLAGAETQYF. CDR3 coding DNA: TGTGCCAGCAGCCACCGACCGGGACTAGCGGGAGCTGAGACCCAGTACTTC.

CDR3 nucleotide sequence: TGTGCCACGAGACAGGGGGCGAGCTCCTATAATTCACCCCTCCACTTT. Translating it yields CATRQGASSYNSPLHF. The chain links TRBV10-3 to TRBJ1-6, with 10 bases matching TRBD1. This CDR3 is 16 amino acids long. CDR1 ENHRY and CDR2 SYGVKD come from the germline V gene. Trimming took 10 bases from V and 0 from J; bases not matched to a gene: 6.

This rearrangement joins TRBV7-9 to TRBJ1-5; D is possibly TRBD1 (6 bases). This CDR3 region has 14 residues. V was pared by 1 base and J by 9 bases, with 13 bases between. In germline, CDR1 is SEHNR, CDR2 FQNEAQ (reference sequence). CDR3 nucleotides: TGTGCCAGCAGCTTAGACTTAAGGGGGGGGCCCCAGCATTTT. Amino acids: CASSLDLRGGPQHF.

CDR3 in amino acids: CASSLGLAGVGNTGELFF. The CDR3, as DNA: TGTGCCAGCAGCTTAGGACTAGCGGGAGTCGGAAACACCGGGGAGCTGTTTTTT. V usage is TRBV7-9 and J usage is TRBJ2-2; 12 bases align to TRBD2. CDR3 length: 18 residues. Germline V gene data show CDR1 as SEHNR and CDR2 as FQNEAQ (reference sequence). The J segment lost 2 bases and the V segment lost 1 base, leaving 5 bases of the junction unmatched. The variable domain in full, completed from reference TRBV7-9 and TRBJ2-2, reads DTGVSQNPRHKITKRGQNVTFRCDPISEHNRLYWYRQTLGQGPEFLTYFQNEAQLEKSRLLSDRFSAERPKGSFSTLEIQRTEQGDSAMYLCASSLGLAGVGNTGELFFGEGSRLTVL.

This clone was observed a single time. V is TRBV5-1 and J is TRBJ1-1, with a weak D call TRBD1 (6 bases). Trimming left V 0 bases short and J 5 bases short, with 14 bases between. The CDR3 consists of 15 residues. The germline CDR1 and CDR2 sequences are SGHRS and YFSETQ. The CDR3 protein is CASSLGRDIITEAFF. The CDR3 DNA follows: TGCGCCAGCAGCTTGGGCCGGGACATTATAACTGAAGCTTTCTTT.

This chain uses TRBV7-9 with TRBJ1-2; D is unresolved. The V end lost 4 bases, the J end lost 8 bases, and 11 bases lay between the germline ends. This CDR3 is 12 amino acids long. Germline lookup yields CDR1 SEHNR and CDR2 FQNEAQ (reference sequence). The chain's CDR3 is CASSSAQLGYTF. CDR3 DNA sequence: TGTGCCAGCAGCTCGGCCCAGCTCGGCTACACCTTC.

This chain connects TRBV6-5 to TRBJ1-2; D call uncertain. The CDR3 is made up of 13 amino acids. Germline CDR1 reads MNHEY; CDR2 reads SVGAGI. V was cut by 3 bases and J by 4 bases, with 9 bases left in between. CDR3 protein: CASSYNRLYGYTF. The DNA for the CDR3 is TGTGCCAGCAGTTATAACAGACTCTATGGCTACACCTTC.

This clone was observed once. The V gene is TRBV5-4, the J gene TRBJ2-7; no definite D call. CDR1 and CDR2 from the germline V gene are SGHNT and YYREEE (reference sequence). There are 18 residues in the CDR3. The V gene lost 4 bases and the J gene lost 0 bases, with 23 bases spanning the gap. The CDR3 reads CASSRPTLLNASSYEQYF. CDR3 sequence (DNA): TGTGCCAGCAGCCGACCGACTCTACTTAATGCAAGCTCCTACGAGCAGTACTTC.

The rearrangement links TRBV19 to TRBJ2-4; D is perhaps TRBD1 (6 bases). Germline CDR1 is LNHDA and CDR2 is SQIVND (reference sequence). The CDR3 runs 13 residues. Trimming shortened V by 6 bases and J by 5 bases, and 11 bases separated the two germline ends. The CDR3 region has the DNA TGTGCCAGTAGCCCAGGACAGCAAAACATTCAGTACTTC. It yields the protein CASSPGQQNIQYF.

The sample holds one count of this clone. V and J are TRBV5-5 and TRBJ2-5, with TRBD2 identical over 7 bases. The length of the CDR3 is 16 residues. V lost 2 bases and J lost 4; bases outside the gene matches: 11. The germline CDR1 and CDR2 sequences are SGHKS and YYEKEE (reference sequence). DNA of the CDR3: TGTGCCAGCAGCTTCAAAGGGCGGGAGACAAGAGAGACCCAGTACTTC. Translating it yields CASSFKGRETRETQYF.

The chain links TRBV12-5 to TRBJ2-7; a possible D gene is TRBD2 (5 bases). With 2 bases removed from V and 6 bases from J, the gap between germline ends came to 14 bases. This CDR3 region has 14 residues. Germline V gene data show CDR1 as LGHNT and CDR2 as FRNRAP. CDR3 sequence reads: CASGLSRGLGEQYF. The CDR3 DNA reads as TGTGCTAGTGGTTTGTCTCGGGGTTTGGGCGAGCAGTACTTC.

This clone appeared once. The V and J genes are TRBV27 and TRBJ2-5; TRBD1 aligns across 8 bases. Germline assignment: CDR1 MNHEY and CDR2 SMNVEV (reference sequence). V shed 3 bases and J 2 bases; nucleotides not matched to a gene: 5. The CDR3 is 15 residues long. For the CDR3, the DNA is TGTGCCAGCAGTTTCTCTCGGACAGGGCAAGAGACCCAGTACTTC. It yields the protein CASSFSRTGQETQYF.

This sequence joins TRBV7-9 and TRBJ2-3; perhaps TRBD1 as D (5 bases). Looked up from germline, CDR1 is SEHNR and CDR2 is FQNEAQ (reference sequence). Between the trimmed V and J ends, which lost 1 base and 1 base, there was a span of 9 bases. CDR3 length: 15 residues. The CDR3 DNA follows: TGTGCCAGCAGCTTAGATGGCAGGGGCACAGATACGCAGTATTTT. As protein: CASSLDGRGTDTQYF.